Below, one T cell receptor (beta chain) is given with its context. It lacks a known antigen. Per-nucleotide qualities are absent, and no much larger clonotype sits a single base away. This sample stems from a study of cytomegalovirus exposure and HLA in healthy donors (dated by TCRdb to 2015 to 2018). Broadly, across the study: According to an earlier analysis of around 600 of the donors, 150 million to 200 million T cells yielded some 110 million unique TCR beta sequences and about 280 Gb of sequence data. HLA typing covered class I and class II loci at four-digit resolution. Among roughly 400 genotyped donors of the cohort, an average of approximately 250,000 unique TCR beta nucleotide sequences were sequenced per donor, roughly 20% of them non-productive. The genetic ancestry cluster associated with self-reported Caucasian donors included about four fifths of the roughly 390 genotyped donors. About 300 gigabases of sequencing data and roughly 90 million unique TCR sequences were included in an early release covering 550 to 650 HLA-typed donors. An earlier analysis of approximately 580 of the donors used high-throughput TCR beta sequencing to judge whether each TCR beta V gene segment behaved as functional or pseudogenic. Genome-wide SNP genotypes for about 65% of the 666 donors were used in a later genetic analysis, which treated that subset as a discovery cohort. Roughly 5 DR-DQ haplotypes were handled as single units for association and clustering, since linkage in the cohort was strong. Along with the approximately 700-subject first cohort, a separate validation cohort of over a hundred different subjects was used. Alongside the repertoire data, information on donor age, sex, ethnicity and CMV serostatus was compiled. To predict cytomegalovirus infection status, the study brought together high-throughput TCR immunosequencing, statistical association of individual TCRs with disease status, and machine learning. The number of typed donors differed by locus: roughly 620-640 for A, B, C, DRB1 and DQB1; 500 to 550 for DQA1; 606 for DPA1; and roughly 450 for DPB1. In a later analysis, previously published TCR beta repertoires from hundreds of donors were re-analyzed and high-resolution HLA genotyping was added so that TCR occurrence patterns could be studied. The T cell repertoires of under 700 subjects were profiled by immunosequencing and related to cytomegalovirus serostatus. Rather than drawing on any new phenotypic data, the later analysis identified candidate immune exposures from TCR beta sequences and the way those sequences occurred across donors. All discovery cohort repertoires had been generated using a single sequencing platform. The aim of the study was to test whether cataloging public T cell receptors could identify signatures of past pathogen exposure.

General findings and caveats noted by the study authors: The classifier was reported to diagnose cytomegalovirus status with high specificity and sensitivity in both the original and validation cohorts. An association between a missense DCLRE1C variant and V-gene and J-gene trimming of TCR beta chains was found in a later genetic analysis and replicated in an independent cohort. Most TCR sequences were seen in very few donors, while some public TCRs were found in many individuals. Correlated functional status among segregating V segments might be attributable to linkage disequilibrium, but an unknown experimental factor could not be ruled out. A further reported finding was that TCR beta sequences accurately predicted the HLA-A and HLA-B alleles for most subjects in the first cohort. HLA typing was unavailable for some donors at each locus, so association tests used only the typed subset. In this cohort, only TCR beta chains were sequenced, and detectable features were limited by the absence of alpha or paired-chain data. CMV serostatus was the only immune exposure information available for the cohort. A later analysis found that HLA-associated TCR beta chains were more clonally expanded and had lower generation probabilities than equally common non-associated chains. A cluster of highly shared sequence variants was judged likely to represent a technical artifact of the sequencing pipeline. Roughly uniform sequencing depth across donors was assumed in presence/absence analyses, although this assumption may not hold. In an earlier analysis of 587 of the donors, most TCR beta V segments were observed in productive rearrangements about 87% or about 30% of the time, broadly matching IMGT annotations. According to the authors, the approach could potentially be generalized to other disease states and immunological phenotypes. A later genetic analysis reported fewer N-insertions in productive TCRs among donors in an Asian-associated ancestry cluster than the roughly 700-donor mean. Strong co-occurrence of HLA alleles, especially DR and DQ, made assigning TCR associations to individual alleles difficult. A few of the identified cytomegalovirus-associated TCR beta chains were confirmed in vitro to be specific for cytomegalovirus antigens. According to a later analysis, TCR association rates differed among HLA loci, with DRB1 alleles showing the most associated TCRs and HLA-C alleles showing the fewest. A later analysis found that most CMV-associated TCR beta chains appeared HLA-restricted, with HLA associations seemingly driven largely by CMV exposure. The study listed 164 TCR beta chains as associated with cytomegalovirus. Seventeen rarely observed V segments, including chromosome 9 orphons, were excluded from the earlier analysis of about 500 of the donors because counts were too low. According to a later analysis, parvovirus B19, influenza, CMV and Epstein-Barr virus appeared linked to several top co-occurrence clusters. A later analysis associated some 17,000 TCR beta sequences with specific HLA alleles at a false discovery rate of 0.05.

Libraries came from the immunoSEQ multiplex PCR assay. The multiplex PCR relied on a mix of 60 forward primers for TCR Vbeta segments and 13 reverse primers for TCR Jbeta segments. Amplification of the CDR3 region of rearranged TCR beta genes was performed with a multiplex PCR assay on genomic DNA. The Illumina HiSeq System was used to sequence the amplified TCR beta libraries as 87-base-pair reads. In the authors' own workflow: In a later analysis, some 80 million unique TCR beta chains were counted across the approximately 620 repertoires, and around 11 million of these chains were shared by at least two donors. Raw reads were error-corrected and collapsed into unique sequences with a nearest-neighbor algorithm that merged closely related sequences to remove PCR and sequencing errors. Alignment of CDR3 sequences to IMGT reference sequences was used to assign V, D and J gene segments. For a sequence to be retained, at least a six-nucleotide match to both a V gene segment and a J gene segment was required. Rearrangements were classified as productive when the CDR3 lacked stop codons and remained in frame with V and J, and all other rearrangements were classified as non-productive. Following IMGT convention, CDR3 was defined as the stretch from the second conserved V-encoded cysteine to the conserved J-encoded phenylalanine. In an earlier analysis of 587 of the donors, sequences lacking an unambiguous match to a single V gene segment were excluded. An earlier analysis of 550 to 650 of the donors classified V segments as functional when productive rearrangements were above 56.7% and as segregating when the standard deviation between donors was above 5%. A statistical classification framework was built to diagnose cytomegalovirus status from the catalog of TCR beta chain sequences. V and J gene assignment, in a later analysis, came from comparing TCR nucleotide sequences with IMGT/GENE-DB human TR gene sequences. The TCRdist pipeline was used in a later analysis to assign CDR3 sequences and most-parsimonious VDJ recombination scenarios. A later analysis defined each TCR beta chain by its CDR3 amino acid sequence plus V-gene family, and excluded reads lacking a unique V-gene family. To address suspected cross-contamination and a sequencing artifact, a later analysis removed a few hundred highly shared, low-generation-probability nucleotide sequences. In a later analysis, a clonal expansion index was calculated for each public chain from normalized within-repertoire ranks of inferred template counts. Generation probabilities in a later analysis came from a VDJ recombination model fitted to out-of-frame rearrangements, and those results were checked against IGoR. In a later analysis, hypergeometric tests were used to score TCR-TCR, TCR-HLA and TCR-CMV co-occurrence, with a repertoire-size bias correction applied to TCR pairs. False discovery rates were estimated in a later analysis by permuting HLA or CMV assignments 20 times. In a later analysis, co-occurring TCRs were grouped with DBSCAN, and TCRdist sequence similarity was added when clustering was performed within HLA-allele-positive subsets. Repertoires with fewer than 30,000 or more than 120,000 public chains, plus five repertoires with anomalous nucleotide sharing, were excluded from co-occurrence clustering. TCRdb retrieved this table from immuneACCESS and kept in-frame rearrangements only. Not all clones are present; in checked studies, unresolved V genes account for under half, and no reason is known for the remainder. For V, J and clone size, that table is used; D and trimming come from the DNA. The sample includes more than 150,000 clones, with roughly 80% observed a single time. Clones ranked in the top ten supply approximately 2.4% of the sample.

The cohort was made up of approximately 700 healthy bone marrow donors. Cohort members were all nominally healthy when sampled, although unrecorded immune exposures were likely present. The donor was CMV seropositive and was included in the group of almost 300 seropositive cohort members. A peripheral blood sample was collected from each donor, and TCR beta sequencing was performed on peripheral blood mononuclear cells. The Qiagen DNeasy Blood Extraction Kit was used to extract genomic DNA from the blood cell samples. This TCR came from a woman aged 50 to 65 in good health and CMV-seropositive. Sequencing used PBMCs.

The DNA sequence is TGTGCCAGCAGCAACACAGGGTCCGGGGCCAACGTCCTGACTTTC. Translated, it reads CASSNTGSGANVLTF. This chain joins TRBV5-4 to TRBJ2-6, and TRBD1 may be the D gene, going by 6 matching bases. V drops 4 bases and J drops 4 bases, leaving 12 bases in between. CDR1 and CDR2, looked up from the germline V gene (reference sequence), are SGHNT and YYREEE. Including the terminal cysteine and phenylalanine, the CDR3 comprises 15 residues. Solely the CDR3 DNA is kept, with 45 bases framed from the first base.